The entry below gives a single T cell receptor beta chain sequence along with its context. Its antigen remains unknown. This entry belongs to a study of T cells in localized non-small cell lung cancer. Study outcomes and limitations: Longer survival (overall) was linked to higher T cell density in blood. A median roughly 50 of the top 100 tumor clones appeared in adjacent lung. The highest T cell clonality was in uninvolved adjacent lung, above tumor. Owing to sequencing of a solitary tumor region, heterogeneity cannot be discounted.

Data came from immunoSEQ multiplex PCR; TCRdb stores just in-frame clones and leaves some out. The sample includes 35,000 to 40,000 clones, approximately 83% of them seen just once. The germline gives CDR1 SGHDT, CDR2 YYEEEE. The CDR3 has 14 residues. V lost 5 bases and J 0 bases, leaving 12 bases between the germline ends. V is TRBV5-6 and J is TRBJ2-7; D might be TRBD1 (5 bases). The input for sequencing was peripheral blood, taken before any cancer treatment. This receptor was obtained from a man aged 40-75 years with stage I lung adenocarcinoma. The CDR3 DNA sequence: TGTGCCAGCAGGTTACAGGAGAACTCCTACGAGCAGTACTTC. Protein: CASRLQENSYEQYF. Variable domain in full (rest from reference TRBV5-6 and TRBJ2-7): DAGVTQSPTHLIKTRGQQVTLRCSPKSGHDTVSWYQQALGQGPQFIFQYYEEEERQRGNFPDRFSGHQFPNYSSELNVNALLLGDSALYLCASRLQENSYEQYFGPGTRLTVT.